Listed below are T cell receptor beta chains from one sample, sequenced in a study of T cell responses to AZD1222 COVID-19 vaccine. The repertoire was sequenced with immunoSEQ multiplex PCR; TCRdb's copy has only in-frame clones and lacks some. This table has more than 100,000 clones, about 92% appearing once. Sequenced here: peripheral blood, sampled on day 0 of AZD1222 vaccination. Receptors originate from an adult in good health. CDR3s include the opening cysteine and the closing phenylalanine or tryptophan. A D gene is named only where the DNA matches it firmly. Not every row has a clone size; where given, it reads once, few, many or a size class.

abundance	d_gene	v_gene	len	j_gene	CDR3nt	CDR3aa
once	-	TRBV5-1	12	TRBJ1-2	TGCGCCAGCAGACCTGGGGGGGATGGCTACACCTTC	CASRPGGDGYTF
-	-	TRBV7-2	14	TRBJ1-5	TGTGCCAGCAGCCTCGGGCAAAGCAATCAGCCCCAGCATTTT	CASSLGQSNQPQHF
-	TRBD1	TRBV2	15	TRBJ1-1	TGTGCCAGCACCATAAGACAGGGGGCGCGCACTGAAGCTTTCTTT	CASTIRQGARTEAFF
-	-	TRBV7-2	13	TRBJ2-1	TGTGCCAGCAGCTTAGCCAGGAGCAATGAGCAGTTCTTC	CASSLARSNEQFF
-	-	TRBV28	14	TRBJ2-5	TGTGCCAGCAGTCGCCGCTGGGGCCGGGAGACCCAGTACTTC	CASSRRWGRETQYF
-	-	TRBV5-8	11	TRBJ1-5	TGTGCCAGCAGCTTGGGTCAGCCCCAGCATTTT	CASSLGQPQHF
-	TRBD1	TRBV18	15	TRBJ1-5	TGTGCCAGCTCGCCCGGGACAGCTAGCAATCAGCCCCAGCATTTT	CASSPGTASNQPQHF
once	TRBD1	TRBV2	17	TRBJ1-2	TGTGCCAGCAGGGTACCTCGGACAGGCGCGGGGAACTATGGCTACACCTTC	CASRVPRTGAGNYGYTF
-	-	TRBV2	16	TRBJ2-1	TGTGCCAGCAGTGACCTCGCCGGGGCAGTCTACAATGAGCAGTTCTTC	CASSDLAGAVYNEQFF
few	-	TRBV27	13	TRBJ2-1	TGTGCCAGCAGTGCCCTCTCTAGTAATGAGCAGTTCTTC	CASSALSSNEQFF
-	-	TRBV12-3/TRBV12-4	11	TRBJ2-1	TGTGCCAGCACCTGGGGGAATGAGCAGTTCTTC	CASTWGNEQFF
-	TRBD1	TRBV6-1	13	TRBJ1-2	TGTGCCAGCAGTGAGGGACAGAACTATGGCTACACCTTC	CASSEGQNYGYTF
-	-	TRBV11-2	15	TRBJ1-2	TGTGCCAGCAGGGGTACAGGGAGGGCTACCTATGGCTACACCTTC	CASRGTGRATYGYTF
-	-	TRBV19	13	TRBJ1-2	TGTGCCAGTCTACCCTTGGACAGCTATGGCTACACCTTC	CASLPLDSYGYTF
-	-	TRBV5-1	13	TRBJ1-5	TGCGCCAGCGCGGAATATGGCAATCAGCCCCAGCATTTT	CASAEYGNQPQHF
few	TRBD2	TRBV4-2	20	TRBJ2-3	TGTGCCAGCAGCCAAGAGGCTAGCGGGGGGCCAACCTCTAGCACAGATACGCAGTATTTT	CASSQEASGGPTSSTDTQYF
-	TRBD1	TRBV5-8	14	TRBJ1-2	TGTGCCAGCAGTGTGGGACAGCAACGTCGGGGCTACACCTTC	CASSVGQQRRGYTF
-	TRBD2	TRBV9	18	TRBJ2-1	TGTGCCAGCAGCGTAGGCCCGGTGGGGACTAGCTCAGGGAGGGAGCAGTTCTTC	CASSVGPVGTSSGREQFF
-	-	TRBV28	14	TRBJ1-5	TGTGCCAGCAGTTTAGCAGGGGACAATCAGCCCCAGCATTTT	CASSLAGDNQPQHF
once	-	TRBV4-1	15	TRBJ2-3	TGCGCCAGCAGCCAAGGCCCAGGTGGCACAGATACGCAGTATTTT	CASSQGPGGTDTQYF
-	TRBD1	TRBV7-3	20	TRBJ1-6	TGTGCCAGCAGCTTTAGAATGGGACAGGGAAAAAGCTTCTATAATTCACCCCTCCACTTT	CASSFRMGQGKSFYNSPLHF
-	-	TRBV2	12	TRBJ2-7	TGTGCCAGCAGGGTAGACGGCTACGAGCAGTACTTC	CASRVDGYEQYF
-	-	TRBV11-2	13	TRBJ2-5	TGTGCCAGCAGCTTAGGACTAGAAGAGACCCAGTACTTC	CASSLGLEETQYF
-	-	TRBV7-6	11	TRBJ2-7	TGTGCCAGCAGCTCGGTTTACGAGCAGTACTTC	CASSSVYEQYF
once	-	TRBV30	13	TRBJ2-7	TGTGCCTGGAGACGACGGGTAGGAAGCGAGCAGTACTTC	CAWRRRVGSEQYF
-	-	TRBV29-1	12	TRBJ1-4	TGCAGCGTTGAACAGGGCCGGGAAAAACTGTTTTTT	CSVEQGREKLFF
-	TRBD1	TRBV6-5	14	TRBJ1-4	TGTGCCAGCAGAGCCTTGGGACAGAATGAAAAACTGTTTTTT	CASRALGQNEKLFF
once	TRBD1	TRBV9	14	TRBJ2-7	TGTGCCAGCAGCCCCCCCAGGGGGCCCTACGAGCAGTACTTC	CASSPPRGPYEQYF
-	TRBD2	TRBV23-1	15	TRBJ2-2	TGCGCCAGCAGTCAATCGCGGGGGACCACCGGGGAGCTGTTTTTT	CASSQSRGTTGELFF
-	TRBD1	TRBV4-2	14	TRBJ1-1	TGTGCCAGCAGCCAAGAGGGCAGGGGGGATCGGGCTTTCTTT	CASSQEGRGDRAFF
-	TRBD1	TRBV28	13	TRBJ2-7	TGTGCCAGCAGTACGGGACAGTCCTACGAGCAGTACTTC	CASSTGQSYEQYF
-	-	TRBV6-5	14	TRBJ1-5	TGTGCCAGCAGTTACAGAGATAGCAATCAGCCCCAGCATTTT	CASSYRDSNQPQHF
-	TRBD1	TRBV7-2	16	TRBJ2-7	TGTGCCAGCAGCCCTGGGACAGGGACCCTCTCCTACGAGCAGTACTTC	CASSPGTGTLSYEQYF
-	-	TRBV12-3/TRBV12-4	12	TRBJ1-1	TGTGCCAGCAGTTTAGCAGGGCTTGGAGCTTTCTTT	CASSLAGLGAFF
-	-	TRBV7-2	14	TRBJ2-7	TGTGCCAGCAGCTTAGTCCCAGGGAGCTACGAGCAGTACTTC	CASSLVPGSYEQYF
-	-	TRBV7-9	14	TRBJ2-7	TGTGCCAGCAGCTTAACCGGATCTTCCTACGAGCAGTACTTC	CASSLTGSSYEQYF
-	-	TRBV3-1/TRBV3-2	11	TRBJ2-3	TGTGCCAGCAGCCAATTAGATACGCAGTATTTT	CASSQLDTQYF
-	-	TRBV6-5	15	TRBJ2-3	TGTGCCAGCAGGGGACCGGGGACGGTAACAGATACGCAGTATTTT	CASRGPGTVTDTQYF
once	-	TRBV5-4	14	TRBJ2-3	TGTGCCAGCACATTTCCAAGGGGGAGTAATACGCAGTATTTT	CASTFPRGSNTQYF
-	TRBD1	TRBV5-4	14	TRBJ2-5	TGTGCCAGCAGCTATGGACAGGGTCGGGAGACCCAGTACTTC	CASSYGQGRETQYF
-	-	TRBV7-7	19	TRBJ1-5	TGTGCCAGCAGCCGAAGGAGACCCCTTGGACTATATAGCAATCAGCCCCAGCATTTT	CASSRRRPLGLYSNQPQHF
-	-	TRBV6-5	12	TRBJ2-2	TGTGCCAGCAGGTCTACGACCGGGGAGCTGTTTTTT	CASRSTTGELFF
-	-	TRBV6-4	14	TRBJ2-7	TGTGCCAGCACTGACGGGACGCCGGGGTACGAGCAGTACTTC	CASTDGTPGYEQYF
-	TRBD1	TRBV27	14	TRBJ1-4	TGTGCCAGCAGTATGACAGGGCTGGGAGAAAAACTGTTTTTT	CASSMTGLGEKLFF
once	-	TRBV5-6	18	TRBJ2-7	TGTGCCAGCAGCTTGCTTAGGACAGCCCCCCCAAAGAACTACGAGCAGTACTTC	CASSLLRTAPPKNYEQYF